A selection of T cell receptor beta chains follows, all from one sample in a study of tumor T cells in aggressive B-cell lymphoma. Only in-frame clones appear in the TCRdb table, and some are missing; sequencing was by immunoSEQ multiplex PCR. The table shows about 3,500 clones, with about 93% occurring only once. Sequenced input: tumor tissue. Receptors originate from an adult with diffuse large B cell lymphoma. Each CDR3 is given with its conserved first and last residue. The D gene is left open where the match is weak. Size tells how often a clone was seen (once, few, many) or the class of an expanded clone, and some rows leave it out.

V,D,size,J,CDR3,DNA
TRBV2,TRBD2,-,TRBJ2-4,CASRNRLAGGWDIQYF,TGTGCCAGCAGGAACCGACTAGCGGGAGGATGGGACATTCAGTACTTC
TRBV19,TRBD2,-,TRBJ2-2,CATRPLAGEGPGELFF,TGTGCCACCCGTCCCTTAGCGGGAGAGGGCCCCGGGGAGCTGTTTTTT
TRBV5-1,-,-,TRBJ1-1,CASSLAMGGGRANTEAFF,TGCGCCAGCAGCTTGGCCATGGGAGGGGGACGTGCGAACACTGAAGCTTTCTTT
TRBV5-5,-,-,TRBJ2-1,CASSPGDSYNEQFF,TGTGCCAGCAGCCCGGGGGACAGCTACAATGAGCAGTTCTTC
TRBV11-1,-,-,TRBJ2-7,CASSLRETTFYEQYF,TGTGCCAGCAGCTTAAGAGAAACCACCTTCTACGAACAGTACTTC
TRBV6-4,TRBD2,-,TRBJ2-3,CASSGTSGTTQYF,TGTGCCAGCAGTGGGACTAGCGGGACGACGCAGTATTTT
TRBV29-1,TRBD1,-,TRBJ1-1,CSVGQGKSTEAFF,TGCAGCGTTGGACAGGGGAAGAGCACTGAAGCTTTCTTT
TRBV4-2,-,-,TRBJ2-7,CASSQEGGYPHEQYF,TGTGCCAGCAGCCAAGAAGGCGGCTACCCCCACGAGCAGTACTTC
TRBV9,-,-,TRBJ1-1,CASSVVPDPNTEAFF,TGTGCCAGCAGCGTAGTTCCAGATCCGAACACTGAAGCTTTCTTT
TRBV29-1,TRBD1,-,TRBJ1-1,CSVNPGGVEAFF,TGCAGCGTTAACCCAGGGGGTGTTGAAGCTTTCTTT
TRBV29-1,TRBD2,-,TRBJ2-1,CSGRLAGLVNEQFF,TGCAGCGGGAGACTAGCGGGTTTGGTCAATGAGCAGTTCTTC
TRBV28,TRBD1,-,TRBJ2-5,CASSFGQARFAQYF,TGTGCCAGCAGTTTCGGACAGGCACGGTTCGCCCAGTACTTC
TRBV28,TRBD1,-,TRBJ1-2,CASSLTGPYGYTF,TGTGCCAGCAGCCTGACAGGGCCCTATGGCTACACCTTC
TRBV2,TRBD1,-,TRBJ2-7,CASRQGAHKTF,TGTGCCAGCAGACAGGGGGCTCATAAAACCTTC
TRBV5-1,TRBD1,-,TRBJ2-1,CASSPGQGAPNEQFF,TGCGCCAGCAGCCCAGGACAGGGGGCTCCCAATGAGCAGTTCTTC
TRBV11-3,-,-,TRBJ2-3,CASSLAQRDTQYF,TGTGCCAGCAGCTTAGCCCAGCGGGATACGCAGTATTTT
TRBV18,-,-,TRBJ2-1,CASSPPEVTTPYNEQFF,TGTGCCAGCTCACCACCGGAGGTAACAACTCCCTACAATGAGCAGTTCTTC
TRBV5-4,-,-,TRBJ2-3,CASSLGGGTDTQYF,TGTGCCAGCAGCTTGGGGGGGGGCACAGATACGCAGTATTTT
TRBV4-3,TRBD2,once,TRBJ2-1,CASSQSLAGVKGNEQFF,TGCGCCAGCAGCCAGAGCCTAGCGGGAGTAAAAGGCAATGAGCAGTTCTTC
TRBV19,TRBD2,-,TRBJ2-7,CASSTGTTSYYEQYF,TGTGCCAGTAGTACCGGGACTACTAGCTATTACGAGCAGTACTTC
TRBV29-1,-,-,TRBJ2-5,CSVEKGGTETQYF,TGCAGCGTTGAGAAGGGGGGGACGGAGACCCAGTACTTC